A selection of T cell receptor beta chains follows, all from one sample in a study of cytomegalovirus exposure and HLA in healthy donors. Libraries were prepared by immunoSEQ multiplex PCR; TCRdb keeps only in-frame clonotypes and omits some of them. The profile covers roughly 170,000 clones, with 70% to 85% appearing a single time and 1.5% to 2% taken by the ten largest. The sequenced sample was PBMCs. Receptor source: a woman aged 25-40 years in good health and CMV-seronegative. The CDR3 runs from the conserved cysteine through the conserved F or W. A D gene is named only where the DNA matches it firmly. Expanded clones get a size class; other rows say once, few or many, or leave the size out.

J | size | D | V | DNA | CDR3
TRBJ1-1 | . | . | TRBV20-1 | TGCAGTGCTAGTAACCGGGAGGAAGCTTTCTTT | CSASNREEAFF
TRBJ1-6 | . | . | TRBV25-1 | TGTGCCAGCAGTGGTCGGACAGTAAGGAATTCACCCCTCCACTTT | CASSGRTVRNSPLHF
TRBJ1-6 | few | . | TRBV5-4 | TGTGCCAGCAGCTCAGCGGGCCCAAATTCACCCCTCCACTTT | CASSSAGPNSPLHF
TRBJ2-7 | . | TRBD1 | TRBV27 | TGTGCCAGCAGTTTATTCGGGACAGGGGAATACGAGCAGTACTTC | CASSLFGTGEYEQYF
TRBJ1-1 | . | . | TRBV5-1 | TGCGCCAGCAGCCCACGACCGGACAGCAACACTGAAGCTTTCTTT | CASSPRPDSNTEAFF
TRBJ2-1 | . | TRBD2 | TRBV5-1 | TGCGCCAGCAGCTTAAGGACTAGCGGGAGCTACAATGAGCAGTTCTTC | CASSLRTSGSYNEQFF
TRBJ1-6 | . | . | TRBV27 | TGTGCCAGCAGTCAGGGGATTCAGACCTATAATTCACCCCTCCACTTT | CASSQGIQTYNSPLHF
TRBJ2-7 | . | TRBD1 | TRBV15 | TGTGCCACCAGCAGATACAGGGGATACGAGCAGTACTTC | CATSRYRGYEQYF
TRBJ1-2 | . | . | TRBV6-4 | TGTGCCAGCAGTGATCCGACAGGAACCAATGGCTACACCTTC | CASSDPTGTNGYTF
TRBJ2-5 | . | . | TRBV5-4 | TGTGCCAGCAGCTTGCGGTCTCCGGAGACCCAGTACTTC | CASSLRSPETQYF
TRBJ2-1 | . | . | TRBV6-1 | TGTGCCAGCAGTGAACAATGGGGCGCTGTAACCCACAATGAGCAGTTCTTC | CASSEQWGAVTHNEQFF
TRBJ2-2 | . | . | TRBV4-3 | TGCGCCAGCAGCCAAGATACAGGGCCCGGGGAGCTGTTTTTT | CASSQDTGPGELFF
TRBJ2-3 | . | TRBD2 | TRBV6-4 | TGTGCCAGCAGCCGAGTCGGCGGGAGTGCAGATACGCAGTATTTT | CASSRVGGSADTQYF
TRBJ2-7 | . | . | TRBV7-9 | TGTGCCAGCAAACAGGGAAGCTCCTACGAGCAGTACTTC | CASKQGSSYEQYF
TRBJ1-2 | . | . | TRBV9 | TGTGCCAGCAGCGGAGACAAGACCTATGGCTACACCTTC | CASSGDKTYGYTF
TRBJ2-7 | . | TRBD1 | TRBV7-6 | TGTGCCAGCAGCCCCGGGACAGACTCCTACGAGCAGTACTTC | CASSPGTDSYEQYF
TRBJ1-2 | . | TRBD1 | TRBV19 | TGTGCCAGTAGCCCGGGACAGGGGCCCTATGGCTACACCTTC | CASSPGQGPYGYTF
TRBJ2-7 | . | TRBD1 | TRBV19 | TGTGCCAGCGGACAGGGGCGATCCTACGAGCAGTACTTC | CASGQGRSYEQYF
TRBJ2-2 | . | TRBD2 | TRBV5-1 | TGCGCCAGCAGCCTGACTAGCGGGGCCGGGGAGCTGTTTTTT | CASSLTSGAGELFF
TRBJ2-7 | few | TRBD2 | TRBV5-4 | TGTGCCAGCAGCTTGGAACTAGCGGGAGACGAGCAGTACTTC | CASSLELAGDEQYF
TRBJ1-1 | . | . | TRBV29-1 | TGCAGCGCGACCCAGGGGATCAACACTGAAGCTTTCTTT | CSATQGINTEAFF
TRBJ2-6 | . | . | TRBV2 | TGTGCCAGCAGTGTACAGCCTGGGGCCAACGTCCTGACTTTC | CASSVQPGANVLTF
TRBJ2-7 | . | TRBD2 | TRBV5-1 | TGCGCCAGCAGCTTGCTGGGGGTGAGCGGGGTCGAGCAGTACTTC | CASSLLGVSGVEQYF
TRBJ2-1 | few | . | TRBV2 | TGTGCCAGCACCCAGCCTGGTGACAGTGAGCAGTTCTTC | CASTQPGDSEQFF